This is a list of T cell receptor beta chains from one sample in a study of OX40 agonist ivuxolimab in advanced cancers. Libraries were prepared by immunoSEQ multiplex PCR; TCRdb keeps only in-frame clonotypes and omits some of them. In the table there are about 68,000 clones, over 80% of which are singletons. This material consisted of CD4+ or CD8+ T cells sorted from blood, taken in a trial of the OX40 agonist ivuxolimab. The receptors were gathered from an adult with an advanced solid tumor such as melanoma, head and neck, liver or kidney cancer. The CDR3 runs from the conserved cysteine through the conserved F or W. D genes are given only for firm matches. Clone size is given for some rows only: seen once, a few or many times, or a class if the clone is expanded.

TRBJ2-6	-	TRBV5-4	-	CASSVEQGTGANVLTF	TGTGCCAGCAGCGTAGAACAGGGTACTGGGGCCAACGTCCTGACTTTC
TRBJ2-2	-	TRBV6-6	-	CASTLQGIATGELFF	TGTGCCAGCACCCTACAGGGAATTGCCACCGGGGAGCTGTTTTTT
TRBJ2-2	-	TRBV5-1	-	CASRSEEGRENTGELFF	TGCGCCAGCAGGTCGGAAGAGGGCAGGGAGAACACCGGGGAGCTGTTTTTT
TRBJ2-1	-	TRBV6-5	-	CASRKLYPPYNEQFF	TGTGCCAGCAGAAAACTATACCCTCCCTACAATGAGCAGTTCTTC
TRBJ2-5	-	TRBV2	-	CASSDLVRETQYF	TGTGCCAGCAGTGACTTAGTCCGGGAGACCCAGTACTTC
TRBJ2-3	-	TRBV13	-	CASSLLAGPNTDTQYF	TGTGCCAGCAGCTTACTCGCGGGGCCGAACACAGATACGCAGTATTTT
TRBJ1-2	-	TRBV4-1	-	CASSQNVIREDGYTF	TGCGCCAGCAGCCAAAATGTGATCAGGGAAGATGGCTACACCTTC
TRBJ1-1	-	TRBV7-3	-	CASSLITGSEAFF	TGTGCCAGCAGCCTTATAACAGGGAGTGAAGCTTTCTTT
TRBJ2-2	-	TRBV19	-	CASSIVDANTGELFF	TGTGCCAGTAGTATAGTGGACGCGAACACCGGGGAGCTGTTTTTT
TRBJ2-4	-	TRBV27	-	CASSSGTRDGLVKNIQYF	TGTGCCAGCAGTTCCGGGACCAGGGACGGGTTGGTCAAAAACATTCAGTACTTC
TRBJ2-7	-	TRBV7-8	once	CASSLGPTLYEQYF	TGTGCCAGCAGCTTAGGACCGACCCTCTACGAGCAGTACTTC
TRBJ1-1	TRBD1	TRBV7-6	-	CASSLGQGPTEAFF	TGTGCCAGCAGCTTAGGACAGGGGCCCACTGAAGCTTTCTTT
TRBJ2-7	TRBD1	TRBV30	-	CAWRGTGRVYEQYF	TGTGCCTGGAGAGGGACAGGGCGAGTCTACGAGCAGTACTTC
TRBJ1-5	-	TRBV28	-	CASRELVSNQPQHF	TGTGCCAGCAGGGAGTTAGTTAGCAATCAGCCCCAGCATTTT
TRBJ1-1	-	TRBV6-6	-	CASTLTGTEAFF	TGTGCCAGCACCTTAACAGGGACTGAAGCTTTCTTT
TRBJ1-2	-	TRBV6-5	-	CASNTGGRGLYGYTF	TGTGCCAGCAACACAGGAGGCAGGGGACTCTATGGCTACACCTTC
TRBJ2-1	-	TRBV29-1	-	CSVEGGQRPYNEQFF	TGCAGCGTTGAAGGGGGACAACGACCTTACAATGAGCAGTTCTTC
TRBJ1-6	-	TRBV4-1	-	CASSQDWGAFNSPLHF	TGCGCCAGCAGCCAAGATTGGGGGGCCTTTAATTCACCCCTCCACTTT
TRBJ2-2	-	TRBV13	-	CASSLARGRNTGELFF	TGTGCCAGCAGCTTAGCCAGGGGCCGGAACACCGGGGAGCTGTTTTTT
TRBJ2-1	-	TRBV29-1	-	CSVESWESSGEEFF	TGCAGCGTTGAATCGTGGGAGAGCTCAGGGGAGGAGTTCTTC
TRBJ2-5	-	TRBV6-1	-	CASSEGEGEPETQYF	TGTGCCAGCAGTGAAGGAGAGGGGGAGCCGGAGACCCAGTACTTC
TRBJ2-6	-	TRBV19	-	CASSSGANVLTF	TGTGCCAGTAGTAGCGGGGCCAACGTCCTGACTTTC
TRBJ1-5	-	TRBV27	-	CASSLSSNQPQHF	TGTGCCAGCAGTTTATCGAGCAATCAGCCCCAGCATTTT
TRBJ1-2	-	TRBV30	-	CAWGPYGYTF	TGTGCCTGGGGTCCCTATGGCTACACCTTC
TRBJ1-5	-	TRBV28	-	CASSFETVRKGNQPQHF	TGTGCCAGCAGTTTTGAGACAGTCAGAAAGGGGAATCAGCCCCAGCATTTT
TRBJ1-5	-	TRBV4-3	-	CASSQDRYGIGNQPQHF	TGCGCCAGCAGCCAAGACCGGTACGGAATCGGCAATCAGCCCCAGCATTTT
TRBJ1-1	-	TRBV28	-	CASTLNTEAFF	TGTGCCAGCACCCTTAACACTGAAGCTTTCTTT
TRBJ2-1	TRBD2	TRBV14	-	CASSQGLAGSYNEQFF	TGTGCCAGCAGCCAGGGACTAGCGGGGTCCTACAATGAGCAGTTCTTC
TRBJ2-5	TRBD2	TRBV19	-	CASSIGGGSYQETQYF	TGTGCCAGTAGTATAGGCGGCGGGAGTTACCAAGAGACCCAGTACTTC
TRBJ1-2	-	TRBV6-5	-	CASTPRDPGLVSTF	TGTGCCAGCACCCCCCGGGACCCGGGGCTTGTCTCTACCTTC
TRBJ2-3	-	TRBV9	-	CASSMTDSGAQYF	TGTGCCAGCAGTATGACTGACTCTGGGGCGCAGTATTTT
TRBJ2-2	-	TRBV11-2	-	CASSLLPYYTGELFF	TGTGCCAGCAGCTTATTGCCCTATTACACCGGGGAGCTGTTTTTT
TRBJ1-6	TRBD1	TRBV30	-	CAWSEVTGGSSPLHF	TGTGCCTGGAGTGAAGTGACAGGGGGCAGCTCACCCCTCCACTTT
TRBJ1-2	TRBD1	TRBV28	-	CASSLWGDRDLNPYGYTF	TGTGCCAGCAGTTTATGGGGGGACAGGGACCTAAACCCCTATGGCTACACCTTC
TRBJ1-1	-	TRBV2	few	CASSADRNTEAFF	TGTGCCAGCAGTGCGGACAGGAACACTGAAGCTTTCTTT
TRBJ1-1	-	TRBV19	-	CASSDSDLNTEAFF	TGTGCCAGTAGTGACAGCGACTTGAACACTGAAGCTTTCTTT
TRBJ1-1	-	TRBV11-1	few	CASSLAGATEAFF	TGTGCCAGCAGCTTAGCAGGGGCAACTGAAGCTTTCTTT
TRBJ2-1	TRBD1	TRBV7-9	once	CASSSPGQGNSNEQFF	TGTGCCAGCAGCTCTCCGGGACAGGGGAACTCGAATGAGCAGTTCTTC
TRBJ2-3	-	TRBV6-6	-	CASSPGLPDTQYF	TGTGCCAGCAGCCCCGGACTTCCGGATACGCAGTATTTT
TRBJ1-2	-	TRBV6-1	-	CASSESQGINYGYTF	TGTGCCAGCAGTGAATCTCAGGGGATAAACTATGGCTACACCTTC
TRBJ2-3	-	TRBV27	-	CASRKLGTDTQYF	TGTGCCAGCAGGAAACTCGGAACAGATACGCAGTATTTT
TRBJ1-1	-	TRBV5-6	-	CASSFPGTNTEAFF	TGTGCCAGCAGCTTCCCAGGGACGAACACTGAAGCTTTCTTT
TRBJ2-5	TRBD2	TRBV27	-	CASSLLAGGGETQYF	TGTGCCAGCAGTTTATTAGCGGGAGGAGGTGAGACCCAGTACTTC
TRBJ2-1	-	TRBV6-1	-	CASSPRTYEQFF	TGTGCCAGCAGTCCGAGGACATATGAGCAGTTCTTC
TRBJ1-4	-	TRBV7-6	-	CASSPRTHEKLFF	TGTGCCAGCAGCCCAAGGACACATGAAAAACTGTTTTTT
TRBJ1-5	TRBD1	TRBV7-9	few	CASSDGTGRDQPQHF	TGTGCCAGCAGCGACGGGACAGGGCGGGATCAGCCCCAGCATTTT
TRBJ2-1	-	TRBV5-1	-	CASSLSRDNEQFF	TGCGCCAGCAGCTTGAGTAGAGACAATGAGCAGTTCTTC
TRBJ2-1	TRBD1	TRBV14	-	CASSQPGQGRNEQFF	TGTGCCAGCAGCCAACCGGGACAGGGTCGAAATGAGCAGTTCTTC
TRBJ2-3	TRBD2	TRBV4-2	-	CASSQEGAGRETTDTQYF	TGTGCCAGCAGCCAAGAAGGTGCAGGGAGGGAGACGACAGATACGCAGTATTTT
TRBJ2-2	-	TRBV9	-	CASSVEGNTGELFF	TGTGCCAGCAGCGTAGAGGGGAACACCGGGGAGCTGTTTTTT
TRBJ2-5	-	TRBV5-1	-	CASSSLGHQETQYF	TGCGCCAGCAGTTCCTTGGGCCACCAAGAGACCCAGTACTTC
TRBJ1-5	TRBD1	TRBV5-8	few	CASREGQNSNQPQHF	TGTGCCAGCAGAGAGGGACAGAATAGCAATCAGCCCCAGCATTTT
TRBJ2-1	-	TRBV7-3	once	CASSPDGGNEQFF	TGTGCCAGCAGCCCAGACGGGGGCAATGAGCAGTTCTTC
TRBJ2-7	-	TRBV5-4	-	CASSLFDEQYF	TGTGCCAGCAGCTTGTTCGACGAGCAGTACTTC